This TCR beta chain comes out of a study of T cell changes during pregnancy in multiple sclerosis. Libraries were prepared by immunoSEQ multiplex PCR; TCRdb keeps only in-frame clonotypes and omits some of them. This table holds 35,000 to 40,000 clones, under 95% found once. CDR3 length: 13 residues. Here the sequenced sample was peripheral blood, taken in the third trimester of pregnancy. This TCR was recovered from a female donor in good health, enrolled as a control in a pregnancy study. The chain combines TRBV12-1 with TRBJ1-2. TRBV12-1 is designated a pseudogene. The CDR3 reads CASSPGGPYGYTF. CDR3 coding DNA: TGTGCCAGCAGCCCTGGCGGGCCCTATGGCTACACCTTC.